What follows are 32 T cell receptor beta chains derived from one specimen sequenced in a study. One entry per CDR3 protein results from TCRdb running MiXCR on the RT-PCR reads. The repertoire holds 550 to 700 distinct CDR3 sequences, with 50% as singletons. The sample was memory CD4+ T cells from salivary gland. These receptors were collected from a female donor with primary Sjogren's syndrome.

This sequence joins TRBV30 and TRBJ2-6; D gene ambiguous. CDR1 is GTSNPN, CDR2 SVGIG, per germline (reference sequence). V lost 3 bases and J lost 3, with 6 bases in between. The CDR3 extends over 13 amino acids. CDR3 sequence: CAWRLGGANVLTF. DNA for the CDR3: TGTGCCTGGAGGTTAGGTGGGGCCAACGTCCTGACTTTC.

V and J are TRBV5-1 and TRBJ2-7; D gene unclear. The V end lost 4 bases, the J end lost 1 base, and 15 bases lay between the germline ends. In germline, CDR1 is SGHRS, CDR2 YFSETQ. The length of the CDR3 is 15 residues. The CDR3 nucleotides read TGCGCCAGCAGCCCTCTAGACACGGCTTCCTACGAGCAGTACTTC. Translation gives CASSPLDTASYEQYF.

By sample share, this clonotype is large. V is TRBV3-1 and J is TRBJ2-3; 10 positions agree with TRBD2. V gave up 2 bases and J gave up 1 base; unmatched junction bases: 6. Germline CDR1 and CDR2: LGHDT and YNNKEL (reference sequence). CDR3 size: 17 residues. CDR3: CASSQQLAGAGTDTQYF. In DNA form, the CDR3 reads TGTGCCAGCAGCCAACAGCTAGCGGGGGCCGGCACAGATACGCAGTATTTT.

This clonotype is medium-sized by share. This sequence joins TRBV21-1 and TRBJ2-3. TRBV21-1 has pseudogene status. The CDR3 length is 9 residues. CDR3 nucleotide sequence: TGTGCCAGCAGAAGCGTCCAGTATTTT. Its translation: CASRSVQYF.

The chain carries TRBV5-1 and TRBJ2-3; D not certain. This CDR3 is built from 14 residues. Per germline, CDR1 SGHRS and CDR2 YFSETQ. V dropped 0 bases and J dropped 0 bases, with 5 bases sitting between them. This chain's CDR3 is CASSLAGSTDTQYF. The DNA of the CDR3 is TGCGCCAGCAGCTTGGCGGGCAGCACAGATACGCAGTATTTT.

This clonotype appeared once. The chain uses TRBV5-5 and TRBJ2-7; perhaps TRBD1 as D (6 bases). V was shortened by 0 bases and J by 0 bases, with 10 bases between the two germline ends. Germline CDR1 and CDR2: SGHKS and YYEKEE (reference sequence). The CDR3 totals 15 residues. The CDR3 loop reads CASSLGRGSSYEQYF. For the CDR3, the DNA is TGTGCCAGCAGCTTGGGCAGGGGAAGCTCCTACGAGCAGTACTTC.

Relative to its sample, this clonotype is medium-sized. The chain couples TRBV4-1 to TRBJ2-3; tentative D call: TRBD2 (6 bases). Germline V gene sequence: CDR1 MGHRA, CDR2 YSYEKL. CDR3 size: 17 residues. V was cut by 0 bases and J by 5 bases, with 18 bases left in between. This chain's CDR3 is CASSQDTESSDVDTQYF. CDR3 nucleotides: TGCGCCAGCAGCCAAGATACCGAGTCTAGCGATGTAGATACGCAGTATTTT.

The CDR3 region is CSVERSFSTEAFF. CDR3 in DNA: TGCAGCGTTGAAAGGTCCTTCTCCACTGAAGCTTTCTTT. The chain employs TRBV29-1 and TRBJ1-1; D remains ambiguous. Germline lookup yields CDR1 SQVTM and CDR2 ANQGSEA. V lost 2 bases and J lost 4, with 11 bases in between. This CDR3 has 13 amino acids.

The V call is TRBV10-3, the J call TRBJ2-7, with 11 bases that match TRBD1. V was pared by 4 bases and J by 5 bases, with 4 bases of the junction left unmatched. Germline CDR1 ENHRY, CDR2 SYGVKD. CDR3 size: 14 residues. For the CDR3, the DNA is TGTGCCATCAGTGGGGACAGGGGGTCTGACGAGCAGTACTTC. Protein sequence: CAISGDRGSDEQYF.

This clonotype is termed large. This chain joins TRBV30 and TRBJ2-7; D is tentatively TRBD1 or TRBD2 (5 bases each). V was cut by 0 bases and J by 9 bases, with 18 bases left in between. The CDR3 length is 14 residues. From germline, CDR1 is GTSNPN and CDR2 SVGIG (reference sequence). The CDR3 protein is CAWSVGVGAPGQYF. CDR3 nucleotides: TGTGCCTGGAGTGTAGGGGTCGGGGCACCAGGGCAGTACTTC.

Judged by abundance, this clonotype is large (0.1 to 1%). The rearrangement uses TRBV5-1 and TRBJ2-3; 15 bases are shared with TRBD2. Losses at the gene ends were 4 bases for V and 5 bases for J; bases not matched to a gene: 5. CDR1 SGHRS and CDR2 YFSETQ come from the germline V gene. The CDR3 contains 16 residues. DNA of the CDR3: TGCGCCAGCAGCCTCGGACTAGCGGGGGGGCGAGATACGCAGTATTTT. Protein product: CASSLGLAGGRDTQYF.

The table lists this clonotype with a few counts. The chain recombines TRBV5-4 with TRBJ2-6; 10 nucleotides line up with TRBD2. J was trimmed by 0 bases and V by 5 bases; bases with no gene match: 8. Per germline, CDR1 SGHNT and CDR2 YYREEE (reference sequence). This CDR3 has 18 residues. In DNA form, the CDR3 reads TGTGCCAGCAGTTTTAGCGGGGGGCCTCCCTCTGGGGCCAACGTCCTGACTTTC. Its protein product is CASSFSGGPPSGANVLTF.

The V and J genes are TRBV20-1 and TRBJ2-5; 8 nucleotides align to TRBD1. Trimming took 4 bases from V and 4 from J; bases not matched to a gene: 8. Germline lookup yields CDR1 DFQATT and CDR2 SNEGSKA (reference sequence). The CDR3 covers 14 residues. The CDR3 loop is CSAIGQGARETQYF. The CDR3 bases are TGCAGTGCTATCGGGCAGGGGGCGCGAGAGACCCAGTACTTC.

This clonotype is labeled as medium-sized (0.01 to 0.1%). The DNA for the CDR3 is TGTGCCTGGAGAAATCCAACAACTAATGAAAAACTGTTTTTT. Translated, it gives CAWRNPTTNEKLFF. The chain combines TRBV30 with TRBJ1-4; D gene ambiguous. This CDR3 comprises 14 residues. V lost 3 bases and J lost 0, with 8 bases in between. Germline V gene sequence: CDR1 GTSNPN, CDR2 SVGIG (reference sequence).

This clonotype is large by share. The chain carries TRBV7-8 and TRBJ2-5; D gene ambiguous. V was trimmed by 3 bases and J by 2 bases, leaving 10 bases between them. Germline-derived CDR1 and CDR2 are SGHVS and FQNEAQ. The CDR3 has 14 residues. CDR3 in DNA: TGTGCCAGCAGCTTCCTGAATCAACAAGAGACCCAGTACTTC. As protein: CASSFLNQQETQYF.

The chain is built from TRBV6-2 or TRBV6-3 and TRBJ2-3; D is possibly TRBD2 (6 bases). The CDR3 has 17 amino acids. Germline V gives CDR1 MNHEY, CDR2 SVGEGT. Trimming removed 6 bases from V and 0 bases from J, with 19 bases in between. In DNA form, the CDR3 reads TGTGCCAGCAGGCCACTAAGGGATGGAGGGAGCACAGATACGCAGTATTTT. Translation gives CASRPLRDGGSTDTQYF.

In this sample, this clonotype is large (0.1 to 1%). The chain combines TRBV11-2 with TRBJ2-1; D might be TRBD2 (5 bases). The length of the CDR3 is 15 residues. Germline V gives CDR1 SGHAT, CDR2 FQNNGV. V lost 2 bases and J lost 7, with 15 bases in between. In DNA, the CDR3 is TGTGCCAGCAGCTTATCAGGTTCTACGGGGAATGAGCAGTTCTTC. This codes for CASSLSGSTGNEQFF.

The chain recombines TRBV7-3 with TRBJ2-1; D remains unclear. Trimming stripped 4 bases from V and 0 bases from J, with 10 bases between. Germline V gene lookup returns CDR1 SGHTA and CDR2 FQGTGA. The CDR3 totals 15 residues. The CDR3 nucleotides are TGTGCCAGCAGCTCCCAGCGTAGCTCCTACAATGAGCAGTTCTTC. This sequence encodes CASSSQRSSYNEQFF.

In nucleotides, the CDR3 is TGCAGTGCTGCTCACGGGACTAGCGGGGACAATGAGCAGTTCTTC. This gives the protein CSAAHGTSGDNEQFF. The chain has TRBV20-1 and TRBJ2-1; TRBD2 matches at 13 bases. V was pared by 5 bases and J by 5 bases, with 6 bases of the junction left unmatched. The germline gives CDR1 DFQATT, CDR2 SNEGSKA (reference sequence). This CDR3 is 15 amino acids long.

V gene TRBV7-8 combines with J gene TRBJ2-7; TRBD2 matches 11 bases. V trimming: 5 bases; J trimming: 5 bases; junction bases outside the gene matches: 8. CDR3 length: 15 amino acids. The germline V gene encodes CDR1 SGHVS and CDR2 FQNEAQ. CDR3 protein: CASSPLAGGVDEQYF. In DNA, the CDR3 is TGTGCCAGCAGCCCGCTAGCGGGAGGCGTGGACGAGCAGTACTTC.

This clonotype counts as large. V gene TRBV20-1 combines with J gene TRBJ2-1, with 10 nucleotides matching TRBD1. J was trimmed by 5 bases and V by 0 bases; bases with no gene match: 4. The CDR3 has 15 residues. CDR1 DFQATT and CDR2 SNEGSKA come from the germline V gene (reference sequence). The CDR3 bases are TGCAGTGCTAGAGATCCCGGGACAGGGGACAATGAGCAGTTCTTC. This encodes CSARDPGTGDNEQFF.

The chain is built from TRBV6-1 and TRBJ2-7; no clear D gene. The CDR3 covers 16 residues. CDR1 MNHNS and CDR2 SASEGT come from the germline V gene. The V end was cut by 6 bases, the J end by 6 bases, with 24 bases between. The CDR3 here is CASSPHVVGGWAEQYF. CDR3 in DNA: TGTGCCAGCAGCCCCCACGTAGTCGGTGGATGGGCCGAGCAGTACTTC.

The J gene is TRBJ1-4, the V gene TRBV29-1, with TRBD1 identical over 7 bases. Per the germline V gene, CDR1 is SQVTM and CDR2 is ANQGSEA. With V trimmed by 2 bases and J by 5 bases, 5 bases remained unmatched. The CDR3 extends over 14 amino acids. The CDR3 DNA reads TGCAGCGTTGAAAGACAGGGACTCAATGAAAAACTGTTTTTT. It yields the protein CSVERQGLNEKLFF.

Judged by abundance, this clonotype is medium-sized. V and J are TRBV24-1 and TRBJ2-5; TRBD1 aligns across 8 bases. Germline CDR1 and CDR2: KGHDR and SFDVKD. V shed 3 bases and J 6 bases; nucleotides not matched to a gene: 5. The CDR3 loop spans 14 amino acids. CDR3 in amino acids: CATSDDDRGKTQYF. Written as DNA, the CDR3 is TGTGCCACCAGTGATGATGACAGGGGAAAGACCCAGTACTTC.

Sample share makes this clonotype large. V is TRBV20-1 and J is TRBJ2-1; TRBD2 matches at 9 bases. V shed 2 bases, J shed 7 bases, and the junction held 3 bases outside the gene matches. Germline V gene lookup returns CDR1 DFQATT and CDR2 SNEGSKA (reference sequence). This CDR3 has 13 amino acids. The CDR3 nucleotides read TGCAGTGCTAGAATCGCGGGAGGGAATGAGCAGTTCTTC. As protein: CSARIAGGNEQFF.

As DNA, the CDR3 is TGTGCCAGCAGCTCCCCTGGACTAGGGACAGATACGCAGTATTTT. Its protein is CASSSPGLGTDTQYF. This rearrangement joins TRBV5-6 to TRBJ2-3; 7 nucleotides line up with TRBD2. The CDR3 loop spans 15 amino acids. Germline loops: CDR1 SGHDT, CDR2 YYEEEE. The ends lost 3 bases at V and 3 bases at J; junction bases unmatched: 7. Variable domain in full (rest from reference TRBV5-6 and TRBJ2-3): DAGVTQSPTHLIKTRGQQVTLRCSPKSGHDTVSWYQQALGQGPQFIFQYYEEEERQRGNFPDRFSGHQFPNYSSELNVNALLLGDSALYLCASSSPGLGTDTQYFGPGTRLTVL.

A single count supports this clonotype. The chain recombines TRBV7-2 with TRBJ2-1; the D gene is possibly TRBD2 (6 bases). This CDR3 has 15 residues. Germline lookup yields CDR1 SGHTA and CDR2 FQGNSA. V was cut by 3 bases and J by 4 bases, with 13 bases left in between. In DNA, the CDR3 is TGTGCCAGCAGCTTGTGGGCGGGGCCTTACAATGAGCAGTTCTTC. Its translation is CASSLWAGPYNEQFF.

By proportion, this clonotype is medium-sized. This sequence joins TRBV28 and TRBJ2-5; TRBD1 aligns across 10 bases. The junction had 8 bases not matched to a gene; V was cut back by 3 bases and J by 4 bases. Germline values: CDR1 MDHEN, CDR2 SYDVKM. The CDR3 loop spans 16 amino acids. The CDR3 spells CASSFPGTGVRETQYF. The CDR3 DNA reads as TGTGCCAGCAGTTTTCCCGGGACAGGGGTTCGAGAGACCCAGTACTTC.

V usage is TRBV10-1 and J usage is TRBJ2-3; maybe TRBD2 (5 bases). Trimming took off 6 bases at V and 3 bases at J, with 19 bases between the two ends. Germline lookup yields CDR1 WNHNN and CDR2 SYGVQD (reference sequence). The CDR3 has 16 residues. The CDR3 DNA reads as TGCGCCAGCAGCCCCGGTGGCGGGCAAGGGACAGATACGCAGTATTTT. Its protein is CASSPGGGQGTDTQYF.

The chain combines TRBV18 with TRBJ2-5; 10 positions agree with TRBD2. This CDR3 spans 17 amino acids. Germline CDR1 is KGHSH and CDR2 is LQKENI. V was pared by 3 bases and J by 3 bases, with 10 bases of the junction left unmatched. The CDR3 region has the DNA TGTGCCAGCTCACCCTACGGGGCGCTAGCGGGAGAAGAGACCCAGTACTTC. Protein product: CASSPYGALAGEETQYF.

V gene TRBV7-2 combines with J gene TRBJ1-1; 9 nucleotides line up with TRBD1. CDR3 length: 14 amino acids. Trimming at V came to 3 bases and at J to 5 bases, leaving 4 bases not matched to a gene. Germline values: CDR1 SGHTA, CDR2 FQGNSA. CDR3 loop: CASSLNRGLTEAFF. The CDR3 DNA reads TGTGCCAGCAGCTTGAACAGGGGGCTTACTGAAGCTTTCTTT.

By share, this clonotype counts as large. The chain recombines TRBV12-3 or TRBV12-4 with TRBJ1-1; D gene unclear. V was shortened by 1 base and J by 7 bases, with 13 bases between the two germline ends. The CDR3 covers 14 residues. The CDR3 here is CASSLVSVRSEAFF. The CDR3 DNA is TGTGCCAGCAGTTTAGTGTCAGTGCGGAGTGAAGCTTTCTTT.